The 21 T cell receptor beta chains listed next were all sequenced from one sample in a study of T cell responses to AZD1222 COVID-19 vaccine. TCRdb's table, derived via immunoSEQ multiplex PCR, lists solely in-frame clones and lacks some. The repertoire holds 110,000 to 150,000 clones, approximately 85% seen once, with about 8% in the top ten. The sample here was peripheral blood, taken on day 0 of AZD1222 vaccination. These receptors originate from an adult in good health.

This clone was picked up one time. The V gene is TRBV30, the J gene TRBJ1-6, with 7 bases matching TRBD1. V lost 3 bases to trimming and J lost 4 bases; unmatched junction nucleotides: 12. Germline loops: CDR1 GTSNPN, CDR2 SVGIG (reference sequence). The length of the CDR3 is 17 residues. The CDR3 loop reads CAWSLLQGRGYNSPLHF. The CDR3 DNA follows: TGTGCCTGGAGCTTACTACAGGGGAGGGGTTATAATTCACCCCTCCACTTT.

This clone is a singleton in its sample. V usage is TRBV7-8 and J usage is TRBJ1-4; 11 bases are shared with TRBD1. The CDR3 totals 14 residues. Germline-derived CDR1 and CDR2 are SGHVS and FQNEAQ. The V segment lost 5 bases and the J segment 5 bases; nucleotides outside the gene matches: 1. CDR3 residues: CASSGQGANEKLFF. DNA for the CDR3: TGTGCCAGCAGCGGACAGGGGGCGAATGAAAAACTGTTTTTT.

This chain joins TRBV6-1 and TRBJ2-7; no clear D. Germline V gives CDR1 MNHNS, CDR2 SASEGT. The V gene lost 0 bases and the J gene lost 9 bases, with 9 bases spanning the gap. The CDR3 spans 12 residues. The CDR3 here is CASSEAQGWQYF. The CDR3 DNA sequence: TGTGCCAGCAGTGAAGCTCAAGGGTGGCAGTACTTC.

CDR3: CASSLVPGQGNEKLFF. CDR3 DNA: TGCGCCAGCAGCTTGGTCCCGGGACAGGGTAATGAAAAACTGTTTTTT. J is TRBJ1-4 and V is TRBV5-1, with 9 bases identical to TRBD1. The CDR3 is 16 amino acids. J gave up 4 bases and V 0 bases, and 4 bases lay outside the gene matches. The germline V gene encodes CDR1 SGHRS and CDR2 YFSETQ. Full variable domain (remainder filled in from reference TRBV5-1 and TRBJ1-4): KAGVTQTPRYLIKTRGQQVTLSCSPISGHRSVSWYQQTPGQGLQFLFEYFSETQRNKGNFPGRFSGRQFSNSRSEMNVSTLELGDSALYLCASSLVPGQGNEKLFFGSGTQLSVL.

J is TRBJ2-7 and V is TRBV14; D gene ambiguous. Germline assignment: CDR1 SGHDN and CDR2 FVKESK. This CDR3 is 15 amino acids long. The ends were cut back, 0 bases at V and 2 bases at J, with 11 bases in the middle. The CDR3 region has the DNA TGTGCCAGCAGCCAAGAAGAAGCGCTTCCCTACGAGCAGTACTTC. Translating gives CASSQEEALPYEQYF. Full variable domain (missing parts from reference TRBV14 and TRBJ2-7): EAGVTQFPSHSVIEKGQTVTLRCDPISGHDNLYWYRRVMGKEIKFLLHFVKESKQDESGMPNNRFLAERTGGTYSTLKVQPAELEDSGVYFCASSQEEALPYEQYFGPGTRLTVT.

This rearrangement joins TRBV6-6 to TRBJ2-5, with D unclear. The CDR3 length is 11 residues. The ends were cut back, 8 bases at V and 1 base at J, with 5 bases in the middle. In germline, CDR1 is MNHNY, CDR2 SVGAGI (reference sequence). The CDR3 DNA sequence: TGTGCCAGCGGGGTCCAAGAGACCCAGTACTTC. Translated: CASGVQETQYF.

The V gene is TRBV19, the J gene TRBJ1-6; D may be TRBD1 (5 bases). Germline V CDR1 and CDR2: LNHDA, SQIVND (reference sequence). The CDR3 extends over 14 amino acids. V was clipped by 8 bases and J by 8 bases, with 16 bases between them. CDR3 nucleotides: TGTGCCAGTCAGAATGGGGGGGATTATTCACCCCTCCACTTT. It specifies CASQNGGDYSPLHF.

The J gene is TRBJ2-7, the V gene TRBV12-3 or TRBV12-4; D gene unclear. The CDR3 totals 13 residues. V was pared by 6 bases and J by 4 bases, with 13 bases between. CDR3: CASSRSDAYEQYF. For the CDR3, the DNA is TGTGCCAGCAGCCGGAGCGACGCATACGAGCAGTACTTC.

This chain links TRBV24-1 with TRBJ2-1, with D possibly TRBD2 on 5 matching bases. The length of the CDR3 is 14 residues. In germline, CDR1 is KGHDR, CDR2 SFDVKD. V was clipped by 3 bases and J by 6 bases, with 11 bases between them. CDR3: CATSDPTRANEQFF. In DNA form, the CDR3 reads TGTGCCACCAGTGATCCTACTAGGGCCAATGAGCAGTTCTTC.

The V and J genes are TRBV7-9 and TRBJ1-1; D is uncertain. Trimming stripped 4 bases from V and 6 bases from J, with 9 bases between. Germline lookup yields CDR1 SEHNR and CDR2 FQNEAQ (reference sequence). This CDR3 spans 12 amino acids. The chain's CDR3 is CASSSDFAEAFF. The CDR3 bases are TGTGCCAGCAGCTCGGATTTCGCTGAAGCTTTCTTT.

V gene TRBV11-3 combines with J gene TRBJ2-2; perhaps TRBD2 as D (5 bases). Trimming took off 3 bases at V and 6 bases at J, with 14 bases between the two ends. This CDR3 has 15 residues. The germline gives CDR1 SGHNT, CDR2 YENEEA. The CDR3, as DNA: TGTGCCAGCAGCTTCCGAGAGGGTAGAGCCGGGGAGCTGTTTTTT. This encodes CASSFREGRAGELFF. Complete variable domain (other parts from reference TRBV11-3 and TRBJ2-2): EAGVVQSPRYKIIEKKQPVAFWCNPISGHNTLYWYLQNLGQGPELLIRYENEEAVDDSQLPKDRFSAERLKGVDSTLKIQPAELGDSAVYLCASSFREGRAGELFFGEGSRLTVL.

The chain recombines TRBV6-5 with TRBJ1-4, with no clear D. V was cut by 6 bases and J by 7 bases, with 12 bases left in between. The CDR3 runs 13 residues. Germline V gene data show CDR1 as MNHEY and CDR2 as SVGAGI. CDR3 protein: CASSHTEGEKLFF. The CDR3 DNA follows: TGTGCCAGCAGCCACACCGAGGGTGAAAAACTGTTTTTT.

The CDR3 DNA reads as TGTGCCAGCAGTGGAATCCGATCAGGGGGATTCCAAGAGACCCAGTACTTC. Protein sequence: CASSGIRSGGFQETQYF. The chain couples TRBV2 to TRBJ2-5, with 7 bases aligning to TRBD1. V lost 4 bases to trimming and J lost 1 base; unmatched junction nucleotides: 12. Germline V lookup: CDR1 SNHLY, CDR2 FYNNEI. The CDR3 loop spans 17 amino acids.

This clone was counted once. The V gene is TRBV27, the J gene TRBJ2-1; possible D gene TRBD2, 5 bases. Trimming pared 7 bases from V and 9 bases from J, leaving 19 bases between. The CDR3 extends over 14 amino acids. The germline gives CDR1 MNHEY, CDR2 SMNVEV (reference sequence). DNA for the CDR3: TGTGCCAGCATTGATACCCCGGGAAGGTCTGAGCAGTTCTTC. This gives the protein CASIDTPGRSEQFF.

This rearrangement joins TRBV6-5 to TRBJ1-2; D unresolved. The V and J ends lost 0 bases and 4 bases respectively, with 9 bases between them. CDR3 size: 14 residues. Germline V gene data show CDR1 as MNHEY and CDR2 as SVGAGI. The CDR3 region is CASSYSGRTYGYTF. The CDR3 DNA is TGTGCCAGCAGTTACTCGGGTCGGACCTATGGCTACACCTTC.

The J gene is TRBJ2-1, the V gene TRBV18, with 7 bases identical to TRBD2. Germline CDR1 is KGHSH and CDR2 is LQKENI. Germline trimming cut 2 bases from V and 4 bases from J; bases unmatched to any gene: 5. The CDR3 runs to 15 residues. The CDR3 sequence is CASSPFGGGYNEQFF. The CDR3, as DNA: TGTGCCAGCTCACCATTTGGGGGGGGGTACAATGAGCAGTTCTTC.

The chain employs TRBV4-1 and TRBJ2-5; D is possibly TRBD1 or TRBD2 (5 bases each). Germline V gene sequence: CDR1 MGHRA, CDR2 YSYEKL. V lost 1 base and J 2 bases, leaving 11 bases between the germline ends. This CDR3 is built from 15 residues. The CDR3: CASSQVGPAQETQYF. The CDR3 bases are TGCGCCAGCAGCCAAGTGGGACCAGCGCAAGAGACCCAGTACTTC.

The chain links TRBV18 to TRBJ1-4; D perhaps matches TRBD1 (5 bases). The V and J ends lost 0 bases and 5 bases respectively, with 10 bases between them. Germline V gene lookup returns CDR1 KGHSH and CDR2 LQKENI. This CDR3 contains 15 residues. CDR3 loop: CASSPPRGENEKLFF. Written as DNA, the CDR3 is TGTGCCAGCTCACCACCGAGGGGAGAAAATGAAAAACTGTTTTTT.

DNA for the CDR3: TGTGCCAGCAGCCAAGAAGAGGGTTATGGCAATCAGCCCCAGCATTTT. It is translated as CASSQEEGYGNQPQHF. The J gene is TRBJ1-5, the V gene TRBV4-2, with unresolved D. In germline, CDR1 is LGHNA, CDR2 YNFKEQ. The CDR3 has 16 amino acids. Trimming took 0 bases from V and 2 from J, leaving 11 bases between them.

The table lists this clone with a few counts. The CDR3 is CASSLVGGEGTEAFF. DNA for the CDR3: TGTGCCAGCAGCTTAGTGGGAGGGGAGGGCACTGAAGCTTTCTTT. J is TRBJ1-1 and V is TRBV7-9, with D possibly being TRBD1 (5 bases). The germline gives CDR1 SEHNR, CDR2 FQNEAQ (reference sequence). V was trimmed by 1 base and J by 4 bases, leaving 13 bases between them. This CDR3 is 15 amino acids long.

The rearrangement uses TRBV18 and TRBJ2-2; D assignment may be TRBD1 or TRBD2 (6 bases each). The CDR3 extends over 20 amino acids. Per germline, CDR1 KGHSH and CDR2 LQKENI. Trimming shortened V by 2 bases and J by 6 bases, and 28 bases separated the two germline ends. CDR3 region: CASSPRGVLWTQGGAGELFF. The CDR3, as DNA: TGTGCCAGCTCACCAAGGGGGGTCCTTTGGACTCAGGGAGGCGCCGGGGAGCTGTTTTTT.